The sequence of this T cell receptor (beta chain) was determined in a study of blood T cell repertoires in COVID-19. Study information: From T cells, B-cell-depleted T cells, or PBMCs came the material, which was cDNA or gDNA.

CDR1 and CDR2 (germline): LNHDA, SQIVND (reference sequence). V lost 4 bases and J lost 2; bases outside the gene matches: 0. The CDR3 consists of 14 residues. Some clones are missing from TCRdb's copy, which holds only in-frame ones; the method was immunoSEQ multiplex PCR. The table has more than 95,000 clones, approximately 74% seen once. Sequencing was carried out using peripheral blood. The origin of this receptor is a man at least 80 years old with COVID-19, enrolled during active disease. The chain links TRBV19 to TRBJ1-5, with 9 bases matching TRBD1. The CDR3 sequence is CASSRTGGNQPQHF. The CDR3 region has the DNA TGTGCCAGTAGTAGGACAGGGGGCAATCAGCCCCAGCATTTT.